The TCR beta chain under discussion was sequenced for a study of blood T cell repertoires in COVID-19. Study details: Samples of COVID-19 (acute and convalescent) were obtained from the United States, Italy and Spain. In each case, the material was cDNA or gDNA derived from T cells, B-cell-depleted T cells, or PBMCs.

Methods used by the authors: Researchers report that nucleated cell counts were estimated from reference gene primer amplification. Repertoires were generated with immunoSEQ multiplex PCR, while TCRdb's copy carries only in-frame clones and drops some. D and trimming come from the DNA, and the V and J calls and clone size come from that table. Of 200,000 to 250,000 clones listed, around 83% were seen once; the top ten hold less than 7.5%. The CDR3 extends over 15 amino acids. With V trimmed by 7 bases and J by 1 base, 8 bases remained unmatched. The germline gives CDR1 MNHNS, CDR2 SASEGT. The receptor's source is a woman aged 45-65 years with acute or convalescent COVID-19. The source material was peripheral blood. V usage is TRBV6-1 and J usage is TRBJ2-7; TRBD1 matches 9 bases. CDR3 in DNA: TGTGCCAGCACCGCCGGGACAGGGCTTTCCTACGAGCAGTACTTC. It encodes CASTAGTGLSYEQYF.